The 30 T cell receptor beta chains in this list originate from one sample, sequenced in a study of Ad26.COV2.S vaccination and SARS-CoV-2 variants. Described treatment: roughly 18 received Ad26.COV2.S at low or high dose, single or two shots; five or six received placebo; per-sample allocation not given. Samples came from day 63 after the first vaccine or placebo injection. Assay: immunoSEQ multiplex PCR; the TCRdb copy retains only in-frame clones and omits some. Among some 350,000 clones listed, approximately 87% were seen once. The sample in question was peripheral blood, obtained in a trial of Ad26.COV2.S vaccine versus placebo. These receptors originate from a person aged 18 to 59 who received the Ad26.COV2.S COVID-19 vaccine or a placebo.

V gene TRBV12-3 or TRBV12-4 combines with J gene TRBJ1-6; D may be TRBD1 (5 bases). The CDR3 extends over 12 amino acids. The V end lost 3 bases, the J end lost 10 bases, and 7 bases lay between the germline ends. Written as DNA, the CDR3 is TGTGCCAGCAGTTTGGGGGTATCACCCCTCCACTTT. Translation gives CASSLGVSPLHF.

This chain links TRBV7-9 with TRBJ1-1; D may be TRBD1 (5 bases). V lost 5 bases and J 2 bases, leaving 12 bases between the germline ends. The CDR3 consists of 14 residues. The germline V gene has CDR1 SEHNR and CDR2 FQNEAQ (reference sequence). CDR3 nucleotides: TGTGCCAGCAGCACCTCACAGGCTAACACTGAAGCTTTCTTT. It translates to CASSTSQANTEAFF.

V gene TRBV4-3 combines with J gene TRBJ2-7, with a tentative D call TRBD1 (5 bases). The CDR3 consists of 17 residues. CDR1 is LGHNA and CDR2 is YSLEER in the germline V gene. Trimming took off 0 bases at V and 1 base at J, with 16 bases between the two ends. The chain's CDR3 is CASSQDIVRVTSYEQYF. Here the CDR3 DNA reads TGCGCCAGCAGCCAAGATATTGTCAGGGTGACGTCCTACGAGCAGTACTTC.

This clone appeared a single time. The chain is built from TRBV6-2 or TRBV6-3 and TRBJ1-1, with D unclear. The CDR3 has 13 amino acids. CDR1 is MNHEY and CDR2 is SVGEGT in the germline V gene. Trimming removed 4 bases from V and 2 bases from J, with 8 bases in between. The DNA for the CDR3 is TGTGCCAGCAGTTCAATACCTAACACTGAAGCTTTCTTT. Translating it yields CASSSIPNTEAFF.

This chain uses TRBV11-2 with TRBJ1-2; D is possibly TRBD1 (6 bases). V lost 2 bases and J 4 bases, leaving 26 bases between the germline ends. The CDR3 consists of 19 residues. Germline CDR1 is SGHAT and CDR2 is FQNNGV. Written as DNA, the CDR3 is TGTGCCAGCAGCTTAAACAATCTCTTGTCACAGGGTCAGGGCTATGGCTACACCTTC. Protein sequence: CASSLNNLLSQGQGYGYTF.

The chain joins TRBV7-6 to TRBJ2-5; a weak D match, TRBD1 (5 bases). Trimming removed 3 bases at V and 3 bases at J, with 17 bases between. Germline V gene data show CDR1 as SGHVS and CDR2 as FNYEAQ. The CDR3 extends over 16 amino acids. CDR3 DNA: TGTGCCAGCAGCTTCCTTCAGGGCTGGAAGAAAGAGACCCAGTACTTC. Residues: CASSFLQGWKKETQYF.

The chain combines TRBV3-1 (or the pseudogene TRBV3-2) with TRBJ1-2; weak D call: TRBD1 (5 bases). V lost 2 bases and J lost 7, with 8 bases in between. The CDR3 contains 12 residues. Germline values: CDR1 LGHDT, CDR2 YNNKEL (reference sequence). CDR3 in amino acids: CASSQQGPGYTF. CDR3 sequence (DNA): TGTGCCAGCAGCCAACAGGGTCCTGGCTACACCTTC.

This rearrangement joins TRBV14 to TRBJ1-2; D is unresolved. The CDR3 runs 13 residues. V was pared by 1 base and J by 4 bases, with 7 bases between. Per germline, CDR1 SGHDN and CDR2 FVKESK. The CDR3 here is CASSQGRFYGYTF. CDR3 bases: TGTGCCAGCAGCCAAGGCAGATTCTATGGCTACACCTTC.

The V and J genes are TRBV13 and TRBJ2-1; D possibly corresponds to TRBD2 (6 bases). Germline values: CDR1 PRHDT, CDR2 FYEKMQ (reference sequence). Trimming cost V 4 bases and J 7 bases, with 20 bases left between them. The CDR3 runs to 16 residues. The CDR3 nucleotides are TGTGCCAGCAGCTCCCCATCAGCGGGTCCTTGGAATGAGCAGTTCTTC. Translation gives CASSSPSAGPWNEQFF. The variable domain in full, completed from reference TRBV13 and TRBJ2-1, reads AAGVIQSPRHLIKEKRETATLKCYPIPRHDTVYWYQQGPGQDPQFLISFYEKMQSDKGSIPDRFSAQQFSDYHSELNMSSLELGDSALYFCASSSPSAGPWNEQFFGPGTRLTVL.

The chain joins TRBV19 to TRBJ2-2; D tentatively fits TRBD1 or TRBD2 (5 bases each). CDR1 and CDR2 (germline): LNHDA, SQIVND (reference sequence). The CDR3 contains 16 residues. V shed 7 bases and J shed 0 bases, with 15 bases lying between them. Here the CDR3 DNA reads TGTGCCAGTATTGGCTGGGGACCCCCGAACACCGGGGAGCTGTTTTTT. Translation: CASIGWGPPNTGELFF.

This chain uses TRBV5-4 with TRBJ1-2, with TRBD1 matching over 11 bases. Germline-derived CDR1 and CDR2 are SGHNT and YYREEE (reference sequence). V shed 0 bases and J 7 bases; nucleotides not matched to a gene: 5. The CDR3 consists of 15 residues. This CDR3 is CASSLVGQGASGYTF. The CDR3 nucleotides read TGTGCCAGCAGCTTGGTTGGACAGGGGGCTTCTGGCTACACCTTC.

This rearrangement joins TRBV19 to TRBJ1-5; no clear D. This CDR3 has 15 amino acids. Germline V gene lookup returns CDR1 LNHDA and CDR2 SQIVND (reference sequence). V shed 2 bases and J shed 2 bases, with 10 bases lying between them. CDR3 in DNA: TGTGCCAGTAGTATATCGCACAAGGGCAATCAGCCCCAGCATTTT. This sequence encodes CASSISHKGNQPQHF.

This clone showed up just once. The J gene is TRBJ2-3, the V gene TRBV27; the D is unclear. Germline V gene data show CDR1 as MNHEY and CDR2 as SMNVEV (reference sequence). V lost 4 bases and J lost 7, with 24 bases in between. The CDR3 runs to 17 residues. CDR3 amino acids: CASSSHLRQTMAYTQYF. Written as DNA, the CDR3 is TGTGCCAGCAGTTCCCATCTTCGACAAACAATGGCATATACGCAGTATTTT.

The chain couples TRBV5-8 to TRBJ1-1, with 9 nucleotides matching TRBD1. Trimming at V came to 2 bases and at J to 4 bases, leaving 6 bases not matched to a gene. The CDR3 runs 15 residues. Germline V gene data show CDR1 as SGHTS and CDR2 as YDEGEE. The CDR3 coding sequence is TGTGCCAGCAGCTTATACAGGGGGCGCTTCACTGAAGCTTTCTTT. Residues: CASSLYRGRFTEAFF.

Written as DNA, the CDR3 is TGCAGCGTTGAACAGGGGAACACCGGGGAGCTGTTTTTT. This gives the protein CSVEQGNTGELFF. The chain recombines TRBV29-1 with TRBJ2-2; D is perhaps TRBD1 (5 bases). Deletions cut 2 bases from V and 1 base from J, with 5 bases between. Germline V gene data show CDR1 as SQVTM and CDR2 as ANQGSEA. The CDR3 covers 13 residues.

V is TRBV11-2 and J is TRBJ1-1, with D unclear. The CDR3 is made up of 14 amino acids. V shed 1 base and J shed 0 bases, with 6 bases lying between them. Germline values: CDR1 SGHAT, CDR2 FQNNGV. CDR3 residues: CASSLGLLNTEAFF. In DNA, the CDR3 is TGTGCCAGCAGCTTAGGGCTACTGAACACTGAAGCTTTCTTT.

The chain has TRBV6-5 and TRBJ1-2; weak D call: TRBD1 (6 bases). Trimming took off 5 bases at V and 5 bases at J, with 18 bases between the two ends. This CDR3 is built from 15 residues. Germline CDR1 is MNHEY and CDR2 is SVGAGI. CDR3 nucleotide sequence: TGTGCCAGCAGTAATCCTCGACAGGCATCGTATGGCTACACCTTC. Translating gives CASSNPRQASYGYTF.

The chain joins TRBV12-5 to TRBJ2-3; 12 bases match TRBD2. The CDR3 runs to 15 residues. The germline V gene encodes CDR1 LGHNT and CDR2 FRNRAP. The V and J ends lost 6 bases and 4 bases, in that order; junction bases with no gene match: 5. CDR3 sequence reads: CASGPGLAGSDTQYF. In nucleotides, the CDR3 is TGTGCTAGTGGCCCTGGACTAGCGGGATCAGATACGCAGTATTTT.

The genes are TRBV19 and TRBJ1-1; tentatively, D is TRBD1 (5 bases). Per the germline V gene, CDR1 is LNHDA and CDR2 is SQIVND (reference sequence). The CDR3 is made up of 17 amino acids. V lost 4 bases and J 0 bases, leaving 18 bases between the germline ends. CDR3 loop: CASSTPVGAGMNTEAFF. In nucleotides, the CDR3 is TGTGCCAGTAGTACCCCGGTCGGGGCCGGAATGAACACTGAAGCTTTCTTT.

This chain joins TRBV2 and TRBJ2-4, with 7 bases matching TRBD2. This CDR3 contains 13 residues. Germline values: CDR1 SNHLY, CDR2 FYNNEI. V was clipped by 6 bases and J by 7 bases; unmatched bases: 6. DNA for the CDR3: TGTGCCAGCAGGGGGACTACCCATAACATTCAGTACTTC. It translates to CASRGTTHNIQYF.

V usage is TRBV4-3 and J usage is TRBJ1-1, with TRBD1 as a possible D gene (6 bases). Trimming removed 1 base at V and 0 bases at J, with 9 bases between. The length of the CDR3 is 15 residues. Germline V gives CDR1 LGHNA, CDR2 YSLEER. The CDR3 DNA sequence: TGCGCCAGCAGCCAAGGAGGACAGTTGAACACTGAAGCTTTCTTT. Translated: CASSQGGQLNTEAFF.

The chain uses TRBV7-2 and TRBJ2-2, with 11 bases fitting TRBD2. Germline trimming cut 5 bases from V and 5 bases from J; bases unmatched to any gene: 10. This CDR3 has 17 amino acids. Germline V CDR1 and CDR2: SGHTA, FQGNSA. In DNA, the CDR3 is TGTGCCAGCAGCCGGCAGCGTAGCGGGGGGGCTACCGGGGAGCTGTTTTTT. This encodes CASSRQRSGGATGELFF.

This chain uses TRBV7-9 with TRBJ2-6; the match to TRBD2 covers 10 bases. Germline loops: CDR1 SEHNR, CDR2 FQNEAQ (reference sequence). With V trimmed by 6 bases and J by 0 bases, 2 bases remained unmatched. The CDR3 totals 16 residues. CDR3 residues: CASRLAGSSGANVLTF. The DNA of the CDR3 is TGTGCCAGCAGACTAGCGGGGAGCTCTGGGGCCAACGTCCTGACTTTC.

The V gene is TRBV4-1, the J gene TRBJ1-1; maybe TRBD1 (5 bases). The germline gives CDR1 MGHRA, CDR2 YSYEKL. The CDR3 has 14 amino acids. V shed 4 bases and J shed 5 bases, with 14 bases lying between them. The CDR3 DNA sequence: TGCGCCAGCAGCCTATACGGGGGAAGGACTGAAGCTTTCTTT. Amino acids: CASSLYGGRTEAFF.

The gene calls are TRBV6-2 or TRBV6-3 and TRBJ1-5; TRBD1 is a possible D gene (6 bases). Germline assignment: CDR1 MNHEY and CDR2 SVGEGT. CDR3 length: 20 amino acids. V dropped 4 bases and J dropped 7 bases, with 32 bases sitting between them. CDR3 sequence: CASSFSKEGDAQIWEQPQHF. The CDR3, as DNA: TGTGCCAGCAGTTTTAGTAAGGAGGGGGACGCTCAAATCTGGGAACAGCCCCAGCATTTT.

The chain has TRBV7-9 and TRBJ1-1, with 8 bases fitting TRBD1. This CDR3 spans 17 amino acids. Germline lookup yields CDR1 SEHNR and CDR2 FQNEAQ (reference sequence). The J segment lost 3 bases and the V segment lost 1 base, leaving 10 bases of the junction unmatched. CDR3 bases: TGTGCCAGCAGCTTAGGGGCGACAGGGGAATCGGACACTGAAGCTTTCTTT. Protein: CASSLGATGESDTEAFF. Full variable domain (outside the CDR3, taken from reference TRBV7-9 and TRBJ1-1): DTGVSQNPRHKITKRGQNVTFRCDPISEHNRLYWYRQTLGQGPEFLTYFQNEAQLEKSRLLSDRFSAERPKGSFSTLEIQRTEQGDSAMYLCASSLGATGESDTEAFFGQGTRLTVV.

V usage is TRBV19 and J usage is TRBJ1-1, with 11 bases fitting TRBD1. The J segment lost 8 bases and the V segment lost 10 bases, leaving 6 bases of the junction unmatched. The CDR3 covers 12 residues. Germline CDR1 LNHDA, CDR2 SQIVND (reference sequence). The CDR3 is CATRGQGAEAFF. The CDR3, as DNA: TGTGCCACGCGAGGACAGGGGGCAGAAGCTTTCTTT.

V is TRBV2 and J is TRBJ1-1; D may be TRBD1 (5 bases). Trimming cost V 0 bases and J 11 bases, with 19 bases left between them. CDR1 is SNHLY, CDR2 FYNNEI, per germline. The CDR3 spans 15 residues. CDR3 sequence reads: CASSEAALRGLAAFF. The CDR3 DNA follows: TGTGCCAGCAGTGAAGCGGCGCTTAGGGGACTCGCTGCTTTCTTT.

The V gene is TRBV11-1, the J gene TRBJ2-5; a possible D gene is TRBD2 (5 bases). The CDR3 is 16 amino acids. Trimming removed 5 bases at V and 2 bases at J, with 18 bases between. Germline V lookup: CDR1 SGHAT, CDR2 FQDESV (reference sequence). The CDR3 spells CASSERDLAAQETQYF. CDR3 sequence (DNA): TGTGCCAGCAGCGAAAGGGATCTAGCAGCTCAAGAGACCCAGTACTTC.

The chain carries TRBV6-5 and TRBJ2-2; TRBD1 might be the D (6 bases). The V end lost 7 bases, the J end lost 0 bases, and 12 bases lay between the germline ends. CDR1 MNHEY and CDR2 SVGAGI come from the germline V gene. This CDR3 spans 15 amino acids. The CDR3 here is CASTWDTSNTGELFF. CDR3 bases: TGTGCCAGCACCTGGGACACCTCGAACACCGGGGAGCTGTTTTTT.